This T cell receptor beta chain was captured in a study of B cell selection in AIRE deficiency. V was shortened by 3 bases and J by 4 bases, with 15 bases between the two germline ends. Looked up from germline, CDR1 is KGHSY and CDR2 is FQNENV. The CDR3 extends over 15 amino acids. Regulatory T cells were sorted as CD4+CD25hiCD127low/negative cells. TCRdb's table, derived via immunoSEQ multiplex PCR, lists solely in-frame clones and lacks some. The sample yields about 26,000 clones, 92% seen once. Sequenced input: CD4+CD25+ Tregs sorted from PBMCs. The sequence came from a human donor in good health. V and J are TRBV16 and TRBJ1-2; tentatively, D is TRBD1 (5 bases). Written as DNA, the CDR3 is TGTGCCAGCAGCCAGGGTGGGACGTTGATCTATGGCTACACCTTC. Protein product: CASSQGGTLIYGYTF.